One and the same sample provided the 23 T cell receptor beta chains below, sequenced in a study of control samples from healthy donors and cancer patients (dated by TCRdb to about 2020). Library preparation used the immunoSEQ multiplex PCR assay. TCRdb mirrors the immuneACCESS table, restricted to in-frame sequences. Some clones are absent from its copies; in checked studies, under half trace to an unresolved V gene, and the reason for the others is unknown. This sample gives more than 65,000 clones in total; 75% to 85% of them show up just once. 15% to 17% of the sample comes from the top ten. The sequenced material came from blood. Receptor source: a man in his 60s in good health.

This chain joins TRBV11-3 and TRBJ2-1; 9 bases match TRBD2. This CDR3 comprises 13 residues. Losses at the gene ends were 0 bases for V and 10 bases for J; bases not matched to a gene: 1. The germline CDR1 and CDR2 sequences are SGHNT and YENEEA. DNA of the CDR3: TGTGCCAGCAGCTTAGATAGCGGGGGAGAGCAGTTCTTC. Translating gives CASSLDSGGEQFF.

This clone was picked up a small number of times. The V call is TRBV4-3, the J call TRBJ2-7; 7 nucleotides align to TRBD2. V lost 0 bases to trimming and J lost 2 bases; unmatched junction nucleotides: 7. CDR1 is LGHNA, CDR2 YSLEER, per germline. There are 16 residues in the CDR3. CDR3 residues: CASSQDEASGTYEQYF. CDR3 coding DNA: TGCGCCAGCAGCCAAGATGAGGCTAGCGGTACCTACGAGCAGTACTTC.

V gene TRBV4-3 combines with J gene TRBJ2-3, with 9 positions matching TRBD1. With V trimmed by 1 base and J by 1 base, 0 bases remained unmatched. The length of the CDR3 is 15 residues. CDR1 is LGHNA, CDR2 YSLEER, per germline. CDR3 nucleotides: TGCGCCAGCAGCCAAGGGACAGGGGGCACAGATACGCAGTATTTT. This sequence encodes CASSQGTGGTDTQYF.

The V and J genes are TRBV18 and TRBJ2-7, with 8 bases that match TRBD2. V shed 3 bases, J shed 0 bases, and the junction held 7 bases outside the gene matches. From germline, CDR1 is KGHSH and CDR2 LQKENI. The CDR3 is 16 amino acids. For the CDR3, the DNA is TGTGCCAGCTCACCCCTCTCTAGCGGGTTCTCCTACGAGCAGTACTTC. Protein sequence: CASSPLSSGFSYEQYF.

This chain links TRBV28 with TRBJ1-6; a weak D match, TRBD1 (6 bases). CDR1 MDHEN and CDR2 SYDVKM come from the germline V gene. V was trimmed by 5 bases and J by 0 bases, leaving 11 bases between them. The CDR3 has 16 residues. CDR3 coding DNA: TGTGCCAGCAGTAACGACAGGAGCTCCTATAATTCACCCCTCCACTTT. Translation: CASSNDRSSYNSPLHF. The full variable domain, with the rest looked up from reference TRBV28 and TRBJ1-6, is DVKVTQSSRYLVKRTGEKVFLECVQDMDHENMFWYRQDPGLGLRLIYFSYDVKMKEKGDIPEGYSVSREKKERFSLILESASTNQTSMYLCASSNDRSSYNSPLHFGNGTRLTVT.

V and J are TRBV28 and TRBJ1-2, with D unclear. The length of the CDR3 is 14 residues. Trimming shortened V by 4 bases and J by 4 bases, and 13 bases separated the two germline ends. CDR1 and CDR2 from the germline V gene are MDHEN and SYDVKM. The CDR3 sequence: CASSSPFATYGYTF. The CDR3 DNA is TGTGCCAGCAGTTCCCCATTCGCGACCTATGGCTACACCTTC.

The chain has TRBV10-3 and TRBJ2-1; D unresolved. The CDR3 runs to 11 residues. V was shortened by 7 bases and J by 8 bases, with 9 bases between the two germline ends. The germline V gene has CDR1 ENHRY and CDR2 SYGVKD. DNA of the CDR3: TGTGCCATCATGAGGTCGGATGAGCAGTTCTTC. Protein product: CAIMRSDEQFF.

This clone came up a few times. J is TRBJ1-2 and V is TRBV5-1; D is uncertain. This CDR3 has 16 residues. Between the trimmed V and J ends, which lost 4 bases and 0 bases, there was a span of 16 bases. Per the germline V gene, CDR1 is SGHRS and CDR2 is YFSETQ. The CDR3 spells CASSAAEGSANYGYTF. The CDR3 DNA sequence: TGCGCCAGCAGCGCGGCGGAAGGTTCAGCTAACTATGGCTACACCTTC.

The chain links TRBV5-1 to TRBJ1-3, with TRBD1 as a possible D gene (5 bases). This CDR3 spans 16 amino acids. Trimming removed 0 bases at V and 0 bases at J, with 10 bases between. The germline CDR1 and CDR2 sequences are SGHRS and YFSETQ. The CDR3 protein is CASSLDSGGSGNTIYF. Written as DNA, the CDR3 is TGCGCCAGCAGCTTGGATTCGGGGGGCTCTGGAAACACCATATATTTT.

CDR3 residues: CASSQDWSGVYNEQFF. CDR3 bases: TGCGCCAGCAGCCAAGATTGGAGCGGGGTTTACAATGAGCAGTTCTTC. This chain uses TRBV4-3 with TRBJ2-1; 7 nucleotides align to TRBD2. J lost 4 bases, V lost 0 bases, and 6 bases had no gene match. CDR1 is LGHNA, CDR2 YSLEER, per germline. This CDR3 has 16 amino acids.

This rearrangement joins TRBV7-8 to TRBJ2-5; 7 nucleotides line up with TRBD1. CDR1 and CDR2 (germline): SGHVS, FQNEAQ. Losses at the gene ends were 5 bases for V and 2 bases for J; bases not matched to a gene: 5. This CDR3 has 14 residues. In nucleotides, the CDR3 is TGTGCCAGCAGCGCCCGGGACAGACAAGAGACCCAGTACTTC. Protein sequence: CASSARDRQETQYF.

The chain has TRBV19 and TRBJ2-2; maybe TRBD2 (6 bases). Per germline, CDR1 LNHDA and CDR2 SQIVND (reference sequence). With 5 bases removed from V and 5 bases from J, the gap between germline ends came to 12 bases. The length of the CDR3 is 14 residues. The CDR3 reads CASSPRELTGELFF. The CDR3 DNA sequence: TGTGCCAGTAGTCCTCGGGAGTTAACCGGGGAGCTGTTTTTT.

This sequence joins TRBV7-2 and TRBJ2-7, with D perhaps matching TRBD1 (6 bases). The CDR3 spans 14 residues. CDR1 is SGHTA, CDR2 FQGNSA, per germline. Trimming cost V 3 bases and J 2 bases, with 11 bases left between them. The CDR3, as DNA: TGTGCCAGCAGCTTCGAACAGGGCCCCTACGAGCAGTACTTC. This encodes CASSFEQGPYEQYF.

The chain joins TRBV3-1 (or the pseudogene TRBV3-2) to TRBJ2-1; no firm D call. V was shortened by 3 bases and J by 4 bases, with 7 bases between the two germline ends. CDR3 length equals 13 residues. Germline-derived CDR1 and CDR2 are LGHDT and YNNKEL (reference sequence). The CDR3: CASSHWVYNEQFF. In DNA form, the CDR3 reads TGTGCCAGCAGCCATTGGGTTTACAATGAGCAGTTCTTC.

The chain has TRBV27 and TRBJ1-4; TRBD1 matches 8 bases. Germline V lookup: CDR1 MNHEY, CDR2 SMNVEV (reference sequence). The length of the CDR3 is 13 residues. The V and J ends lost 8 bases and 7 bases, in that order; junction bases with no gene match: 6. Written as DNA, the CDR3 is TGTGCCAGCGGGGACAGGCGTGTTGAAAAACTGTTTTTT. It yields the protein CASGDRRVEKLFF.

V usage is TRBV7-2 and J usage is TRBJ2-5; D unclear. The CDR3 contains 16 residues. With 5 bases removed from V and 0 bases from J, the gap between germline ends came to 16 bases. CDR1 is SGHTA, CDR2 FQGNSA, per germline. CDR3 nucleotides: TGTGCCAGCAGCCCTCGACCAGATCCCTACCAAGAGACCCAGTACTTC. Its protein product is CASSPRPDPYQETQYF.

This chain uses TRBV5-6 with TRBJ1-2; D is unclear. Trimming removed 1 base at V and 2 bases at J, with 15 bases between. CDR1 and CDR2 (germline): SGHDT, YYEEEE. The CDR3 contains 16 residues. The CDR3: CASSLFGFTANYGYTF. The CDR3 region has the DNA TGTGCCAGCAGCTTGTTCGGGTTTACAGCAAACTATGGCTACACCTTC.

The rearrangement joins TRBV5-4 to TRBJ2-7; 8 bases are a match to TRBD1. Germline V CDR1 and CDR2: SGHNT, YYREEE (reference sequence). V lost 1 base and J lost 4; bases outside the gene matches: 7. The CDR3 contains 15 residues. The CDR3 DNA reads TGTGCCAGCAGCTTGAAGACAGGGGTCCAATACGAGCAGTACTTC. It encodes CASSLKTGVQYEQYF.

The CDR3 DNA reads as TGTGCCAGCAGCCAACGTAACGAGCAGTACTTC. Protein product: CASSQRNEQYF. V and J are TRBV14 and TRBJ2-7; no definite D call. Trimming left V 2 bases short and J 5 bases short, with 4 bases between. This CDR3 spans 11 amino acids. From germline, CDR1 is SGHDN and CDR2 FVKESK.

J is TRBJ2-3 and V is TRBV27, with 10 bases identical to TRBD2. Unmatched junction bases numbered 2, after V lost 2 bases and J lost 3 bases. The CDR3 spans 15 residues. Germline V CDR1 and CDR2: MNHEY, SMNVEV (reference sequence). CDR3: CASSLGLAVTDTQYF. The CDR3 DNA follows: TGTGCCAGCAGTTTAGGACTAGCGGTTACAGATACGCAGTATTTT.

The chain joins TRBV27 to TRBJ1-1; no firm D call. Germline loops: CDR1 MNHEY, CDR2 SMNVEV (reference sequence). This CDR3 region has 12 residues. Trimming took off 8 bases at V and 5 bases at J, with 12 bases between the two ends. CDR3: CASSRWGTEAFF. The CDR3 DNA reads TGTGCCAGCTCTAGGTGGGGAACTGAAGCTTTCTTT.

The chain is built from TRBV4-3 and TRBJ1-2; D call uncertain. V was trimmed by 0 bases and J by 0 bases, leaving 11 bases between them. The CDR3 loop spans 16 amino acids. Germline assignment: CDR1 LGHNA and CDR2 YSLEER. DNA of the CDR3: TGCGCCAGCAGCCAAGAGGGCCCCCGCTCTAACTATGGCTACACCTTC. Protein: CASSQEGPRSNYGYTF.

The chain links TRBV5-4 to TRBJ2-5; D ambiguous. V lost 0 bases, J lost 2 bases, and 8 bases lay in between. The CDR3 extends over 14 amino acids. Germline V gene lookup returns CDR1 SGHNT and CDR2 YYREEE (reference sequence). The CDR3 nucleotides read TGTGCCAGCAGCTTGGCCGGGCAGCAAGAGACCCAGTACTTC. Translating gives CASSLAGQQETQYF.